These 5 T cell receptor beta chains share one sample of origin, sequenced in a study of cytomegalovirus exposure and HLA in healthy donors. The PCR contained 60 Vbeta and 13 Jbeta primers. TCRdb keeps only in-frame clones here, not all; method: immunoSEQ multiplex PCR. The sample has 130,000 to 150,000 clones; 74% are singletons. Sequenced: PBMCs. The receptors were sampled from a man between 18 and 35 years old in good health and CMV-seropositive.

The chain recombines TRBV5-1 with TRBJ2-7, with 9 bases fitting TRBD2. J lost 5 bases, V lost 0 bases, and 3 bases had no gene match. The CDR3 loop spans 14 amino acids. Germline V gene data show CDR1 as SGHRS and CDR2 as YFSETQ. The CDR3 DNA follows: TGCGCCAGCAGCTTGGTTAGCGGGAGAGACGAGCAGTACTTC. Translation: CASSLVSGRDEQYF.

The chain is built from TRBV6-6 and TRBJ1-5, with 7 bases aligning to TRBD1. This CDR3 contains 14 residues. J lost 6 bases, V lost 5 bases, and 7 bases had no gene match. From germline, CDR1 is MNHNY and CDR2 SVGAGI (reference sequence). CDR3 sequence: CASSMTGNSQPQHF. The DNA of the CDR3 is TGTGCCAGCAGTATGACAGGGAATAGTCAGCCCCAGCATTTT.

This chain uses TRBV9 with TRBJ2-1; 10 bases fit TRBD2. The CDR3 totals 15 residues. Germline V CDR1 and CDR2: SGDLS, YYNGEE. V shed 2 bases, J shed 8 bases, and the junction held 7 bases outside the gene matches. CDR3 sequence reads: CASSVLAGGLDEQFF. For the CDR3, the DNA is TGTGCCAGCAGCGTTTTAGCGGGAGGTCTTGATGAGCAGTTCTTC. Full variable domain (rest looked up from reference TRBV9 and TRBJ2-1): DSGVTQTPKHLITATGQRVTLRCSPRSGDLSVYWYQQSLDQGLQFLIQYYNGEERAKGNILERFSAQQFPDLHSELNLSSLELGDSALYFCASSVLAGGLDEQFFGPGTRLTVL.

This clone was found a few times. Other DNA sequences from this sample encode an identical CDR3 as well. This chain's CDR3 is CASSSNRNSPLHF. The CDR3 DNA is TGTGCCAGCAGCTCCAACAGGAATTCACCCCTCCACTTT. The chain couples TRBV7-2 to TRBJ1-6; tentative D call: TRBD1 (5 bases). This CDR3 comprises 13 residues. Germline V gene data show CDR1 as SGHTA and CDR2 as FQGNSA. V dropped 4 bases and J dropped 7 bases, with 8 bases sitting between them.

CDR3 sequence (DNA): TGTGCCTGGAGTGTACGGGTGGATCAGCCCCAGCATTTT. Its protein product is CAWSVRVDQPQHF. This chain links TRBV30 with TRBJ1-5; D is undetermined. Germline values: CDR1 GTSNPN, CDR2 SVGIG (reference sequence). Trimming pared 0 bases from V and 5 bases from J, leaving 8 bases between. The CDR3 loop spans 13 amino acids.